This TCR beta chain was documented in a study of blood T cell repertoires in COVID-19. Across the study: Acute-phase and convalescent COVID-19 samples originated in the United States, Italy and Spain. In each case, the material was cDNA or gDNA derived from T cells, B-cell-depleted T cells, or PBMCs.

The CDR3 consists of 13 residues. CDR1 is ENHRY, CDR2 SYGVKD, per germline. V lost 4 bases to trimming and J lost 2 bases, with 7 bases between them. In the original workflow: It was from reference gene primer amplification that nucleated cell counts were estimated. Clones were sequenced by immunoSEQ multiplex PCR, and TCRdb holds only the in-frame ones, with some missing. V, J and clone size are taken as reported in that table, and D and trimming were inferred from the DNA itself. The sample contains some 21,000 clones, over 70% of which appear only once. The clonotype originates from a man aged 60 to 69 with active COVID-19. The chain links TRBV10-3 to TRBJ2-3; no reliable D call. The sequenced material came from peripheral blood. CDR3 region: CAISVGTTDTQYF. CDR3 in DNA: TGTGCCATCAGTGTGGGCACCACAGATACGCAGTATTTT.